This T cell receptor (beta chain) was captured by sequencing in a study of blood T cell repertoires in COVID-19. This CDR3 has 15 residues. Germline-derived CDR1 and CDR2 are SGHRS and YFSETQ. V lost 3 bases and J 3 bases, leaving 12 bases between the germline ends. Method: immunoSEQ multiplex PCR; TCRdb's copy keeps in-frame clones and lacks some. The table shows 230,000 or so clones, with approximately 79% occurring only once. Sequences were obtained from peripheral blood. The sequence derives from a human donor in a cohort sampled during active COVID-19. The gene calls are TRBV5-1 and TRBJ1-4; D gene ambiguous. This chain's CDR3 is CASSYDSSANEKLFF. The DNA for the CDR3 is TGCGCCAGCAGCTACGACTCTTCGGCTAATGAAAAACTGTTTTTT.